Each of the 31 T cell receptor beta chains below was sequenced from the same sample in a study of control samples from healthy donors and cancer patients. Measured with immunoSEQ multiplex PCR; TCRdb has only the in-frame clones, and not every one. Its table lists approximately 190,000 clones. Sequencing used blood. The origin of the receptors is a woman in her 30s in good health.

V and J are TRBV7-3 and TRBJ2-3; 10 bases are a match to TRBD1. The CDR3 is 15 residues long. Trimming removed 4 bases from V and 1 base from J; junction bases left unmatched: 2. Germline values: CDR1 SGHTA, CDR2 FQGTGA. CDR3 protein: CASSSGTGGTDTQYF. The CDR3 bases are TGTGCCAGCAGCTCCGGGACAGGGGGCACAGATACGCAGTATTTT.

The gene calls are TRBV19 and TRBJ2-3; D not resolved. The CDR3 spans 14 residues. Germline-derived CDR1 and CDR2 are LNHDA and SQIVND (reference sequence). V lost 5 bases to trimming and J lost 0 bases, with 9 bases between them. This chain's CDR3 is CASSVRLSTDTQYF. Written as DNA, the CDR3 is TGTGCCAGTAGTGTAAGACTGAGCACAGATACGCAGTATTTT. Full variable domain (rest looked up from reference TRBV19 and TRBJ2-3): DGGITQSPKYLFRKEGQNVTLSCEQNLNHDAMYWYRQDPGQGLRLIYYSQIVNDFQKGDIAEGYSVSREKKESFPLTVTSAQKNPTAFYLCASSVRLSTDTQYFGPGTRLTVL.

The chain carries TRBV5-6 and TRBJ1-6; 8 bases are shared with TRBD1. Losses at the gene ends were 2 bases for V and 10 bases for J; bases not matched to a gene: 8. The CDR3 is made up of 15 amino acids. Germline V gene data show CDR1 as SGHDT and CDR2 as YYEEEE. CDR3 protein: CASSFRTGQGSPLHF. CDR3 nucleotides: TGTGCCAGCAGCTTCCGGACAGGACAGGGATCACCCCTCCACTTT.

CDR3 region: CASSAVYYTEAFF. CDR3 bases: TGTGCCAGCAGCGCAGTCTATTACACTGAAGCTTTCTTT. The chain links TRBV6-5 to TRBJ1-1; D not certain. From germline, CDR1 is MNHEY and CDR2 SVGAGI. This CDR3 region has 13 residues. Trimming took off 6 bases at V and 3 bases at J, with 11 bases between the two ends.

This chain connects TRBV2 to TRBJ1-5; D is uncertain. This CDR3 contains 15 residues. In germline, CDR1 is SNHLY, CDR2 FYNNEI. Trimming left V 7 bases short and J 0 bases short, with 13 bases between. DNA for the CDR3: TGTGCCAGCATAAGTGGCGCCAATAGCAATCAGCCCCAGCATTTT. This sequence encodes CASISGANSNQPQHF. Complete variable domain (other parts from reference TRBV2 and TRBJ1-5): EPEVTQTPSHQVTQMGQEVILRCVPISNHLYFYWYRQILGQKVEFLVSFYNNEISEKSEIFDDQFSVERPDGSNFTLKIRSTKLEDSAMYFCASISGANSNQPQHFGDGTRLSIL.

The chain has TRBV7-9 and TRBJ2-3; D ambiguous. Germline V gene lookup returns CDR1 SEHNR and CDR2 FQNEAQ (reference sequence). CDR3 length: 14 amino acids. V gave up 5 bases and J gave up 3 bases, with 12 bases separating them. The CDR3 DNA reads TGTGCCAGCAGCCCCCCCTGGGTAACAGATACGCAGTATTTT. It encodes CASSPPWVTDTQYF.

CDR3 sequence (DNA): TGTGCCAGCAGCTTCGGGACAGCTTATCAGCCCCAGCATTTT. Amino acid sequence: CASSFGTAYQPQHF. The chain links TRBV7-8 to TRBJ1-5, with TRBD1 matching 7 bases. Germline CDR1 and CDR2: SGHVS and FQNEAQ. The V gene end was trimmed by 3 bases and the J gene end by 5 bases; junction bases not matched to a gene: 4. There are 14 residues in the CDR3.

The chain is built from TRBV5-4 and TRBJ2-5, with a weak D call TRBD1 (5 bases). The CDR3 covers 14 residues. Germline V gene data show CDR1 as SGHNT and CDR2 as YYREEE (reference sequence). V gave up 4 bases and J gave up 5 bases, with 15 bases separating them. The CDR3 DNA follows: TGTGCCAGCAGCCGTATGGGGCAAAAGGAGACCCAGTACTTC. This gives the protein CASSRMGQKETQYF. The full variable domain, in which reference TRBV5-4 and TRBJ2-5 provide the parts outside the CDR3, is ETGVTQSPTHLIKTRGQQVTLRCSSQSGHNTVSWYQQALGQGPQFIFQYYREEENGRGNFPPRFSGLQFPNYSSELNVNALELDDSALYLCASSRMGQKETQYFGPGTRLLVL.

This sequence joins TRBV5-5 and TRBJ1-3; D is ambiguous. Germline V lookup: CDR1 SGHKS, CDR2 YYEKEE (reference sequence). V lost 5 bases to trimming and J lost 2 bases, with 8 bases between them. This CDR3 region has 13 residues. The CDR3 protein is CASSYDPGNTIYF. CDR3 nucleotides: TGTGCCAGCAGTTATGACCCTGGAAACACCATATATTTT.

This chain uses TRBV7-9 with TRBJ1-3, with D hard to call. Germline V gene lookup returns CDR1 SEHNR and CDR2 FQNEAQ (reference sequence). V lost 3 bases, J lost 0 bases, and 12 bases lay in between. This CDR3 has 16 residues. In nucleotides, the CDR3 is TGTGCCAGCAGCTTCCCTTTGACAAGCTCTGGAAACACCATATATTTT. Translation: CASSFPLTSSGNTIYF. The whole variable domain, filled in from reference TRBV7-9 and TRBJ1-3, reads DTGVSQNPRHKITKRGQNVTFRCDPISEHNRLYWYRQTLGQGPEFLTYFQNEAQLEKSRLLSDRFSAERPKGSFSTLEIQRTEQGDSAMYLCASSFPLTSSGNTIYFGEGSWLTVV.

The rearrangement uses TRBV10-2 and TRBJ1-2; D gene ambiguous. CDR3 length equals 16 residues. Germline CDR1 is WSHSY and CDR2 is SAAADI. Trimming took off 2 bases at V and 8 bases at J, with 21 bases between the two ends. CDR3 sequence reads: CASSEMRRRPQEGYTF. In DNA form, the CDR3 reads TGCGCCAGCAGTGAGATGAGAAGACGACCCCAGGAGGGCTACACCTTC.

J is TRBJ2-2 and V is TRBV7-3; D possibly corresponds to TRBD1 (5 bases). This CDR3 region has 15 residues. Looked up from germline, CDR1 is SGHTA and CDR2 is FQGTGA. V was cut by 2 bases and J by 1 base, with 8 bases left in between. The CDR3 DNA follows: TGTGCCAGCAGCTTACACAGGCAGAACACCGGGGAGCTGTTTTTT. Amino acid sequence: CASSLHRQNTGELFF. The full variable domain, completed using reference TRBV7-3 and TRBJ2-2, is GAGVSQTPSNKVTEKGKYVELRCDPISGHTALYWYRQSLGQGPEFLIYFQGTGAADDSGLPNDRFFAVRPEGSVSTLKIQRTERGDSAVYLCASSLHRQNTGELFFGEGSRLTVL.

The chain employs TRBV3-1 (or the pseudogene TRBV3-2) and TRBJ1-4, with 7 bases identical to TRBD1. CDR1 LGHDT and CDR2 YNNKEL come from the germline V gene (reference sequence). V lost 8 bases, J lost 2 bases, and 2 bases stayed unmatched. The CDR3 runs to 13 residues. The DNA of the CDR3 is TGTGCCAGCCAGGACAGGACTAATGAAAAACTGTTTTTT. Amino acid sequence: CASQDRTNEKLFF.

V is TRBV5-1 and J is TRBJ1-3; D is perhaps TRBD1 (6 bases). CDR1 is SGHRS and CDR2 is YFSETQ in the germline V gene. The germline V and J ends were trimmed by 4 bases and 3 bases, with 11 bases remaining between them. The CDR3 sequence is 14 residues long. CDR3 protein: CASSQPGVGNTIYF. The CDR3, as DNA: TGCGCCAGCAGCCAGCCAGGGGTTGGAAACACCATATATTTT.

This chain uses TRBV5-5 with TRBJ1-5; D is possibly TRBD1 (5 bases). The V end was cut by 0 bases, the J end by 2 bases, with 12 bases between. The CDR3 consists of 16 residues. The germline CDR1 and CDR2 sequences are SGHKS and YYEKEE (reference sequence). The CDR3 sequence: CASSLDLGTRNQPQHF. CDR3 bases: TGTGCCAGCAGCTTGGATTTGGGGACTCGCAATCAGCCCCAGCATTTT.

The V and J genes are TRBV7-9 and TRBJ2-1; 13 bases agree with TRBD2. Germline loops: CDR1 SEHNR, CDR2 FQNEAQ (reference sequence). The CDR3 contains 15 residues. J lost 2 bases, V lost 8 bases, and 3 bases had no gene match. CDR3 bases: TGTGCCAGCGAGGGACTAGCGGGACCCTACAATGAGCAGTTCTTC. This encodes CASEGLAGPYNEQFF.

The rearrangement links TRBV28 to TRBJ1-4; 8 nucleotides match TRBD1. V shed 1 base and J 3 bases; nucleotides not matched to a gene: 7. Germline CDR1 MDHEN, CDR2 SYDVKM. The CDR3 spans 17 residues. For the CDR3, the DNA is TGTGCCAGCAGTTTATTTGGGCAGGGGGCGGCTAATGAAAAACTGTTTTTT. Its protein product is CASSLFGQGAANEKLFF.

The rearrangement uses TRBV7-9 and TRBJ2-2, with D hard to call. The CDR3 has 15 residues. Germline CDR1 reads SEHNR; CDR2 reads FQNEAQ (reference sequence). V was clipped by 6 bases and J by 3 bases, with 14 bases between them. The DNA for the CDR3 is TGTGCCAGCAGACCATTTCTGACGGACACCGGGGAGCTGTTTTTT. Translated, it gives CASRPFLTDTGELFF.

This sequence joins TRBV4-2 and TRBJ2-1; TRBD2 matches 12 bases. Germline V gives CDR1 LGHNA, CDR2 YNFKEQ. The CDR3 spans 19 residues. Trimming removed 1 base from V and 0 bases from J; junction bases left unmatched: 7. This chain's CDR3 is CASSQARLAGVSSYNEQFF. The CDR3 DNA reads TGTGCCAGCAGCCAAGCTAGACTAGCGGGGGTCAGCTCCTACAATGAGCAGTTCTTC.

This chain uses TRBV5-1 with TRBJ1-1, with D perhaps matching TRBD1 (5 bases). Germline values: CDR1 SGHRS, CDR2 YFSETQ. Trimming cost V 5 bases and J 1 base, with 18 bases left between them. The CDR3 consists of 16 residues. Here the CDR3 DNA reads TGCGCCAGCAGTTCTAATTTAGGGGTACCGAACACTGAAGCTTTCTTT. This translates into CASSSNLGVPNTEAFF.

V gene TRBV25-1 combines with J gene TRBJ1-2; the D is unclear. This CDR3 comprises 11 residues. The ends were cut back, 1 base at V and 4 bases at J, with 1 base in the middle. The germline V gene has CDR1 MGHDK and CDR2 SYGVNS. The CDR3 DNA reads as TGTGCCAGCAGTGAATCCTATGGCTACACCTTC. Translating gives CASSESYGYTF.

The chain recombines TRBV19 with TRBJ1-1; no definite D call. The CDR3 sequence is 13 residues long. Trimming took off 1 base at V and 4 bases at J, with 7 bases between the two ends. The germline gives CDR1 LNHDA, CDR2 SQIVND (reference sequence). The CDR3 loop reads CASSIGGATEAFF. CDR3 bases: TGTGCCAGTAGTATAGGGGGAGCCACTGAAGCTTTCTTT.

In DNA, the CDR3 is TGTGCCAGCAGTCCGGACAGTCTCGAGCAGTACTTC. It codes for CASSPDSLEQYF. V gene TRBV7-9 combines with J gene TRBJ2-7; perhaps TRBD1 as D (6 bases). Trimming shortened V by 6 bases and J by 6 bases, and 12 bases separated the two germline ends. The CDR3 has 12 amino acids. Germline values: CDR1 SEHNR, CDR2 FQNEAQ (reference sequence).

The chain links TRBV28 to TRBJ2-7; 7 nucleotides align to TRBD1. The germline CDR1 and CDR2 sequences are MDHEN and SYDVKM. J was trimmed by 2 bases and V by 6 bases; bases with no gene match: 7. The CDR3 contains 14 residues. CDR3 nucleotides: TGTGCCAGCAGGACGACAGGGCCTACCTACGAGCAGTACTTC. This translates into CASRTTGPTYEQYF.

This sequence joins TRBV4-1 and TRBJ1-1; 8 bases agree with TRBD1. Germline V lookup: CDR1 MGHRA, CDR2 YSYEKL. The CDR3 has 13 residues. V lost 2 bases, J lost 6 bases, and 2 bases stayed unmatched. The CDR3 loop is CASSQLTGAEAFF. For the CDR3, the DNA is TGCGCCAGCAGCCAACTGACAGGGGCTGAAGCTTTCTTT.

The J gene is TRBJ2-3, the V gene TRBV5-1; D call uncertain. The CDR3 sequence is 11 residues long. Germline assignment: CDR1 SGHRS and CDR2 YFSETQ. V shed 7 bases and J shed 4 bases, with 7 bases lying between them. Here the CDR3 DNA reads TGCGCCAGCGGTTACTCAGATACGCAGTATTTT. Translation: CASGYSDTQYF.

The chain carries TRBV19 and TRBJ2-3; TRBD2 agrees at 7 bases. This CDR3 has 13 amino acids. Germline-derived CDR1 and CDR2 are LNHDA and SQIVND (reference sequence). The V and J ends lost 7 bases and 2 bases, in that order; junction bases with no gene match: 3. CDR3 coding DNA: TGTGCCAGTAAGACTAGCCCCACAGATACGCAGTATTTT. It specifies CASKTSPTDTQYF.

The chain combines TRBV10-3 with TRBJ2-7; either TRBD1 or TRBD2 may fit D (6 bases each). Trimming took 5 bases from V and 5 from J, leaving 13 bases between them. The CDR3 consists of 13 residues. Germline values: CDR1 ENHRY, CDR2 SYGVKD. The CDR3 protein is CAISNREENEQYF. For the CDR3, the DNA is TGTGCCATCAGTAACAGGGAGGAAAACGAGCAGTACTTC.

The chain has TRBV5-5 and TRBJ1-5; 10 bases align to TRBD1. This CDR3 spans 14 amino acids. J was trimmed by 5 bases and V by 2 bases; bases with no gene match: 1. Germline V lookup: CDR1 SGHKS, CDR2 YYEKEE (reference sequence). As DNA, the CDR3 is TGTGCCAGCAGCTTAGGGACAGGGGATCAGCCCCAGCATTTT. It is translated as CASSLGTGDQPQHF.

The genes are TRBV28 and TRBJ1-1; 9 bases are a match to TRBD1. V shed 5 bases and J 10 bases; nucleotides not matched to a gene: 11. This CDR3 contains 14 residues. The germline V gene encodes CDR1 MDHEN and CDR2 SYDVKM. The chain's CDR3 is CASSPPPGQGPAFF. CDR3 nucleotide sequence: TGTGCCAGCAGTCCACCTCCGGGACAGGGCCCAGCTTTCTTT.

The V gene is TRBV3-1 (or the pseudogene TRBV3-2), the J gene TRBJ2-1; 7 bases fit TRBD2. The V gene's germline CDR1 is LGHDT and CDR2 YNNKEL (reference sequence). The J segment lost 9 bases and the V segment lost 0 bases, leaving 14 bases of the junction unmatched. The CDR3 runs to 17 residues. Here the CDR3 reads CASSQDGPRAGVGEQFF. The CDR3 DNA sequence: TGTGCCAGCAGCCAAGATGGGCCCCGGGCGGGGGTTGGTGAGCAGTTCTTC.